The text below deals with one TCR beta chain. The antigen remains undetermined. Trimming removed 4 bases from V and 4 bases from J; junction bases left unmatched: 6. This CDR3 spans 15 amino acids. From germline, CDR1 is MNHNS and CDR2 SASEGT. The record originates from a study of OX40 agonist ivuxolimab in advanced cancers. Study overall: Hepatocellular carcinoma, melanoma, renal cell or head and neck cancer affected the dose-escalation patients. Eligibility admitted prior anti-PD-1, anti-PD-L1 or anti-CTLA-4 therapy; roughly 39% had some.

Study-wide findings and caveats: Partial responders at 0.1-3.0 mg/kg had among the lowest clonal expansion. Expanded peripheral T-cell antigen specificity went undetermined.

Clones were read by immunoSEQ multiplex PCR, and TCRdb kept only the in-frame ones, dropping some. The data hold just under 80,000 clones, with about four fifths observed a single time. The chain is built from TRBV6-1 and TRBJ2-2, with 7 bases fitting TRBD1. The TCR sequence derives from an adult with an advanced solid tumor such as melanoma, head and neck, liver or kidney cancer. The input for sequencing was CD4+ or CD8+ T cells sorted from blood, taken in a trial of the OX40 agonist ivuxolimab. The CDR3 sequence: CASSAQGVATGELFF. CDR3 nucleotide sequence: TGTGCCAGCAGTGCTCAGGGGGTCGCCACCGGGGAGCTGTTTTTT.